This T cell receptor (beta chain) was identified during a study of cytotoxic CD8 clonotypes in ibrutinib-treated CLL. CDR3 length: 15 amino acids. The germline V gene has CDR1 SGHTA and CDR2 FQGTGA. The ends were cut back, 2 bases at V and 1 base at J, with 11 bases in the middle. Profiling relied on immunoSEQ multiplex PCR, and the TCRdb table lists in-frame clones only, not all of them. Altogether about 200,000 clones are present, roughly 72% being singletons, with the ten largest covering around an eighth. The chain links TRBV7-3 to TRBJ1-1; TRBD1 might be the D (5 bases). This TCR was sampled from a human donor with chronic lymphocytic leukemia. Sequencing used PBMCs, obtained after 24 months of ibrutinib treatment. Written as DNA, the CDR3 is TGTGCCAGCAGCTTATTGGGGGAAGGGAACACTGAAGCTTTCTTT. Translated: CASSLLGEGNTEAFF.